These T cell receptor beta chains were read from a single sample in a study of beta chain features in type 1 diabetes. TCRdb's table, derived via immunoSEQ multiplex PCR, lists solely in-frame clones and lacks some. The sample yields around 650,000 clones, around 12% seen once. What was sequenced was naive CD4+ T cells from blood. These receptors originate from a man aged 25-40 years with type 1 diabetes. Each CDR3 is given with its conserved first and last residue. A D gene is named only where the DNA matches it firmly. Clone size is shown for a subset of rows, as once, few, many or a class of expanded clone.

d_gene: -
j_gene: TRBJ2-2
abundance: -
v_gene: TRBV28
CDR3aa: CASVRSDTGELFF
CDR3nt: TGTGCCAGCGTGAGAAGCGACACCGGGGAGCTGTTTTTT

d_gene: TRBD2
j_gene: TRBJ2-3
abundance: -
v_gene: TRBV2
CDR3aa: CASSGRGATDTQYF
CDR3nt: TGTGCCAGCAGTGGGCGGGGGGCCACAGATACGCAGTATTTT

d_gene: -
j_gene: TRBJ1-4
abundance: few
v_gene: TRBV29-1
CDR3aa: CSVVMQGDTTNEKLFF
CDR3nt: TGCAGCGTCGTAATGCAGGGTGACACAACTAATGAAAAACTGTTTTTT

d_gene: TRBD2
j_gene: TRBJ2-1
abundance: few
v_gene: TRBV25-1
CDR3aa: CASSIGTSVYNEQFF
CDR3nt: TGTGCCAGCAGCATTGGGACTAGCGTCTACAATGAGCAGTTCTTC

d_gene: TRBD1
j_gene: TRBJ2-5
abundance: -
v_gene: TRBV2
CDR3aa: CASRDRGETQYF
CDR3nt: TGTGCCAGCAGGGACAGGGGGGAGACCCAGTACTTC

d_gene: -
j_gene: TRBJ2-6
abundance: -
v_gene: TRBV19
CDR3aa: CASSTEKLPGANVLTF
CDR3nt: TGTGCCAGTAGTACCGAAAAACTCCCTGGGGCCAACGTCCTGACTTTC

d_gene: -
j_gene: TRBJ2-4
abundance: few
v_gene: TRBV4-2
CDR3aa: CASSQDLGTVNIQYF
CDR3nt: TGTGCCAGCAGCCAAGATCTAGGGACGGTAAACATTCAGTACTTC

d_gene: TRBD1
j_gene: TRBJ1-6
abundance: -
v_gene: TRBV11-3
CDR3aa: CASRQQTGQYNSPLHF
CDR3nt: TGTGCCAGCAGACAACAAACGGGACAGTATAATTCACCCCTCCACTTT

d_gene: -
j_gene: TRBJ2-3
abundance: many
v_gene: TRBV7-2
CDR3aa: CASREGADTQYF
CDR3nt: TGTGCCAGCAGGGAGGGGGCAGATACGCAGTATTTT

d_gene: -
j_gene: TRBJ1-2
abundance: -
v_gene: TRBV9
CDR3aa: CASSAFLVEAYGYTF
CDR3nt: TGTGCCAGCAGCGCCTTTTTGGTAGAGGCCTATGGCTACACCTTC

d_gene: TRBD1
j_gene: TRBJ1-4
abundance: -
v_gene: TRBV6-1
CDR3aa: CASSLQGMDNEKLFF
CDR3nt: TGTGCCAGCAGTCTACAGGGGATGGATAATGAAAAACTGTTTTTT

d_gene: -
j_gene: TRBJ1-1
abundance: -
v_gene: TRBV29-1
CDR3aa: CSVEIVSRVGGWDTEAFF
CDR3nt: TGCAGCGTTGAAATAGTTAGCAGGGTCGGAGGTTGGGACACTGAAGCTTTCTTT

d_gene: -
j_gene: TRBJ2-7
abundance: few
v_gene: TRBV2
CDR3aa: CATRGAASSYEQYF
CDR3nt: TGTGCCACCCGCGGGGCGGCTAGCTCCTACGAGCAGTACTTC

d_gene: -
j_gene: TRBJ1-1
abundance: -
v_gene: TRBV29-1
CDR3aa: CSVSGQLNTEAFF
CDR3nt: TGCAGCGTTTCCGGACAGCTAAACACTGAAGCTTTCTTT

d_gene: -
j_gene: TRBJ2-3
abundance: few
v_gene: TRBV25-1
CDR3aa: CASSEFRASKTDTQYF
CDR3nt: TGTGCCAGCAGTGAATTCAGGGCTAGCAAGACAGATACGCAGTATTTT

d_gene: TRBD1
j_gene: TRBJ2-7
abundance: few
v_gene: TRBV28
CDR3aa: CASRPGDREAHEQYF
CDR3nt: TGTGCCAGCAGGCCAGGGGACAGGGAAGCCCACGAGCAGTACTTC

d_gene: -
j_gene: TRBJ2-1
abundance: few
v_gene: TRBV7-9
CDR3aa: CASSLRNEQFF
CDR3nt: TGTGCCAGCAGCCTTAGGAATGAGCAGTTCTTC

d_gene: -
j_gene: TRBJ1-3
abundance: few
v_gene: TRBV9
CDR3aa: CASSVSPASGNTIYF
CDR3nt: TGTGCCAGCAGCGTAAGCCCTGCATCTGGAAACACCATATATTTT

d_gene: -
j_gene: TRBJ2-1
abundance: -
v_gene: TRBV30
CDR3aa: CAWSVRSGYNEQFF
CDR3nt: TGTGCCTGGAGTGTACGGTCGGGATACAATGAGCAGTTCTTC

d_gene: -
j_gene: TRBJ2-3
abundance: -
v_gene: TRBV21-1
CDR3aa: CASSIGRGTDTQYF
CDR3nt: TGTGCCAGCAGCATCGGCAGGGGCACAGATACGCAGTATTTT

d_gene: -
j_gene: TRBJ1-6
abundance: -
v_gene: TRBV7-2
CDR3aa: CASRSATGLLPVSPLHF
CDR3nt: TGTGCCAGCAGGTCCGCGACAGGCCTTTTACCCGTTTCACCCCTCCACTTT

d_gene: TRBD2
j_gene: TRBJ2-5
abundance: -
v_gene: TRBV9
CDR3aa: CASSPGGGPETQYF
CDR3nt: TGTGCCAGCAGCCCGGGAGGGGGTCCCGAGACCCAGTACTTC

d_gene: -
j_gene: TRBJ2-4
abundance: few
v_gene: TRBV29-1
CDR3aa: CSVSQDSRAKNIQYF
CDR3nt: TGCAGCGTCTCCCAAGACAGTCGGGCCAAAAACATTCAGTACTTC

d_gene: TRBD1
j_gene: TRBJ2-3
abundance: -
v_gene: TRBV9
CDR3aa: CASSVTSQGMKDTQYF
CDR3nt: TGTGCCAGCAGCGTCACATCACAGGGGATGAAAGATACGCAGTATTTT

d_gene: TRBD1
j_gene: TRBJ2-7
abundance: few
v_gene: TRBV6-5
CDR3aa: CASSYSRHRGTYEQYF
CDR3nt: TGTGCCAGCAGTTACTCGCGGCACAGGGGCACCTACGAGCAGTACTTC

d_gene: -
j_gene: TRBJ2-7
abundance: -
v_gene: TRBV15
CDR3aa: CATSRPTGASDEQYF
CDR3nt: TGTGCCACCAGCAGACCGACAGGTGCTTCAGACGAGCAGTACTTC

d_gene: -
j_gene: TRBJ2-5
abundance: -
v_gene: TRBV5-6
CDR3aa: CASGGWSKTQYF
CDR3nt: TGTGCCAGCGGTGGGTGGAGTAAGACCCAGTACTTC

d_gene: -
j_gene: TRBJ2-1
abundance: few
v_gene: TRBV13
CDR3aa: CASSPGLASYNEQFF
CDR3nt: TGTGCCAGCAGCCCAGGACTGGCCTCCTACAATGAGCAGTTCTTC

d_gene: -
j_gene: TRBJ2-7
abundance: few
v_gene: TRBV4-2
CDR3aa: CASSHPTTGNEQYF
CDR3nt: TGTGCCAGCAGCCATCCGACTACAGGGAACGAGCAGTACTTC

d_gene: -
j_gene: TRBJ1-2
abundance: -
v_gene: TRBV11-1
CDR3aa: CASSSEQIYGYTF
CDR3nt: TGTGCCAGCAGCTCGGAACAAATCTATGGCTACACCTTC

d_gene: -
j_gene: TRBJ2-3
abundance: few
v_gene: TRBV10-1
CDR3aa: CASSENTGESSTDTQYF
CDR3nt: TGCGCCAGCAGTGAGAATACTGGCGAATCGAGCACAGATACGCAGTATTTT

d_gene: TRBD1
j_gene: TRBJ1-2
abundance: few
v_gene: TRBV14
CDR3aa: CASSLTGTVNYGYTF
CDR3nt: TGTGCCAGCAGCCTGACCGGGACAGTTAACTATGGCTACACCTTC

d_gene: TRBD1
j_gene: TRBJ2-7
abundance: few
v_gene: TRBV20-1
CDR3aa: CSGQGVYEQYF
CDR3nt: TGCAGTGGACAGGGGGTCTACGAGCAGTACTTC

d_gene: TRBD1
j_gene: TRBJ2-1
abundance: -
v_gene: TRBV28
CDR3aa: CASSPPGTVYNEQFF
CDR3nt: TGTGCCAGCAGTCCACCCGGGACAGTATACAATGAGCAGTTCTTC

d_gene: TRBD1
j_gene: TRBJ2-3
abundance: -
v_gene: TRBV5-1
CDR3aa: CASSTPDRADTQYF
CDR3nt: TGCGCCAGCAGCACCCCGGACAGGGCAGATACGCAGTATTTT

d_gene: -
j_gene: TRBJ2-5
abundance: -
v_gene: TRBV7-2
CDR3aa: CASSLNPAGDGETQYF
CDR3nt: TGTGCCAGCAGCTTAAATCCCGCAGGGGATGGAGAGACCCAGTACTTC

d_gene: -
j_gene: TRBJ2-5
abundance: few
v_gene: TRBV5-4
CDR3aa: CASSWDQETQYF
CDR3nt: TGTGCCAGCAGCTGGGATCAAGAGACCCAGTACTTC

d_gene: -
j_gene: TRBJ2-6
abundance: -
v_gene: TRBV2
CDR3aa: CASSYRLSGANVLTF
CDR3nt: TGTGCCAGCAGCTACAGGCTGTCTGGGGCCAACGTCCTGACTTTC

d_gene: TRBD1
j_gene: TRBJ1-3
abundance: few
v_gene: TRBV29-1
CDR3aa: CSVEGGTGGSGNTIYF
CDR3nt: TGCAGCGTTGAAGGCGGGACAGGGGGCTCTGGAAACACCATATATTTT

d_gene: -
j_gene: TRBJ2-7
abundance: -
v_gene: TRBV5-6
CDR3aa: CASSSRGSSYEQYF
CDR3nt: TGTGCCAGCAGCTCGCGGGGTTCCTCCTACGAGCAGTACTTC

d_gene: -
j_gene: TRBJ2-1
abundance: -
v_gene: TRBV9
CDR3aa: CASSGSLYNEQFF
CDR3nt: TGTGCCAGCAGCGGTTCGTTGTACAATGAGCAGTTCTTC

d_gene: TRBD1
j_gene: TRBJ1-5
abundance: few
v_gene: TRBV19
CDR3aa: CASSIGQGAGGQPQHF
CDR3nt: TGTGCCAGTAGTATCGGACAGGGGGCTGGCGGTCAGCCCCAGCATTTT

d_gene: -
j_gene: TRBJ1-2
abundance: -
v_gene: TRBV4-2
CDR3aa: CASSQDSGGPNYGYTF
CDR3nt: TGTGCCAGCAGCCAAGATAGCGGGGGGCCTAACTATGGCTACACCTTC

d_gene: -
j_gene: TRBJ1-1
abundance: few
v_gene: TRBV29-1
CDR3aa: CSVTQGPVNTEAFF
CDR3nt: TGCAGCGTTACCCAGGGTCCGGTGAACACTGAAGCTTTCTTT

d_gene: -
j_gene: TRBJ2-3
abundance: -
v_gene: TRBV9
CDR3aa: CASSVEPWTSSTDTQYF
CDR3nt: TGTGCCAGCAGCGTAGAGCCCTGGACTTCTAGCACAGATACGCAGTATTTT

d_gene: -
j_gene: TRBJ2-1
abundance: -
v_gene: TRBV10-2
CDR3aa: CASSESDTSESSYNEQFF
CDR3nt: TGCGCCAGCAGTGAGTCTGACACCTCTGAGAGCTCCTACAATGAGCAGTTCTTC

d_gene: -
j_gene: TRBJ1-4
abundance: few
v_gene: TRBV5-1
CDR3aa: CASSLGDSWENEKLFF
CDR3nt: TGCGCCAGCAGCTTGGGGGACTCTTGGGAAAATGAAAAACTGTTTTTT